This T cell receptor (beta chain) was recorded in a study of cytomegalovirus exposure and HLA in healthy donors. Trimming at V came to 5 bases and at J to 2 bases, leaving 11 bases not matched to a gene. Germline V gives CDR1 MDHEN, CDR2 SYDVKM. The CDR3 is made up of 17 amino acids. This clone appeared a single time. The PCR employed 60 Vbeta primers together with 13 Jbeta primers. Libraries were prepared by immunoSEQ multiplex PCR; TCRdb keeps only in-frame clonotypes and omits some of them. The sample lists 200,000 to 300,000 clones; about 83% were seen once. Sequenced sample: PBMCs. The chain employs TRBV28 and TRBJ2-7; 11 nucleotides agree with TRBD2. The TCR comes from a woman between 40 and 50 years old in good health and CMV-seropositive. The CDR3 nucleotides are TGTGCCAGCAGTCTTATGACTAGCGGGGCGTTTCCCTACGAGCAGTACTTC. Translation: CASSLMTSGAFPYEQYF.